A selection of T cell receptor beta chains follows, all from one sample in a study of OX40 agonist ivuxolimab in advanced cancers. Method: immunoSEQ multiplex PCR; TCRdb's copy keeps in-frame clones and lacks some. This sample has tens of thousands of clones, with 75% to 95% found just once. Here the sequenced sample was CD4+ or CD8+ T cells sorted from blood, taken in a trial of the OX40 agonist ivuxolimab. These receptors originate from an adult with an advanced solid tumor such as melanoma, head and neck, liver or kidney cancer. CDR3s include the opening cysteine and the closing phenylalanine or tryptophan. D genes are given only for firm matches. The size entry is marked missing in some rows and otherwise reads once, few, many or a size class.

>NA|16|TRBV11-2|TRBD2|TRBJ2-1
CASSLEGLAGVVEQFF
TGTGCCAGCAGCTTAGAGGGACTAGCGGGGGTGGTAGAGCAGTTCTTC
>NA|16|TRBV5-5|NA|TRBJ2-2
CASSLAVSGVAGELFF
TGTGCCAGCAGCTTGGCCGTTTCAGGGGTTGCCGGGGAGCTGTTTTTT
>NA|15|TRBV4-2|NA|TRBJ1-5
CASSQESAGYQPQHF
TGTGCCAGCAGCCAAGAGTCGGCAGGGTATCAGCCCCAGCATTTT
>NA|14|TRBV13|TRBD1|TRBJ1-2
CASSSQGSNYGYTF
TGTGCCAGCAGCTCACAGGGGTCTAACTATGGCTACACCTTC
>NA|11|TRBV7-9|NA|TRBJ2-7
CASSFNPEQYF
TGTGCCAGCAGCTTTAACCCCGAGCAGTACTTC
>NA|17|TRBV7-8|TRBD1|TRBJ1-4
CASSPGTAYPTNEKLFF
TGTGCCAGCAGCCCCGGGACAGCTTACCCAACTAATGAAAAACTGTTTTTT
>NA|14|TRBV27|TRBD2|TRBJ2-7
CASGREGGNYEQYF
TGTGCCAGCGGTCGTGAGGGAGGGAACTACGAGCAGTACTTC
>NA|15|TRBV19|NA|TRBJ1-2
CASSIDRDYGNGYTF
TGTGCCAGTAGTATAGACAGGGACTACGGCAATGGCTACACCTTC
>once|13|TRBV7-7|NA|TRBJ2-5
CASSLALGETQYF
TGTGCTAGCAGCTTAGCGCTGGGAGAGACCCAGTACTTC
>NA|15|TRBV5-4|TRBD2|TRBJ2-5
CASSLALAGVETQYF
TGTGCCAGCAGCTTGGCCCTAGCGGGAGTAGAGACCCAGTACTTC
>NA|15|TRBV7-9|NA|TRBJ1-1
CASSLGGSSNTEAFF
TGTGCCAGCAGCTTAGGTGGTAGCTCGAACACTGAAGCTTTCTTT
>NA|17|TRBV9|TRBD1|TRBJ2-1
CASSAPGGRGHYNEQFF
TGTGCCAGCAGCGCCCCCGGGGGCAGGGGGCATTACAATGAGCAGTTCTTC
>once|14|TRBV4-3|TRBD2|TRBJ2-7
CASSQDSGSYEQYF
TGCGCCAGCAGCCAAGATAGCGGGTCCTACGAGCAGTACTTC
>NA|12|TRBV29-1|TRBD1|TRBJ1-1
CSGDRENTEAFF
TGCAGCGGGGACAGGGAGAACACTGAGGCTTTCTTT
>NA|15|TRBV28|NA|TRBJ1-2
CASSSPDQVGYGYTF
TGTGCCAGCAGTTCCCCGGACCAGGTGGGATATGGCTACACCTTC
>NA|15|TRBV11-2|TRBD1|TRBJ1-4
CASSLTGRGDEKLFF
TGTGCCAGCAGCTTGACAGGGCGGGGGGATGAAAAACTGTTTTTT
>NA|12|TRBV6-4|NA|TRBJ1-2
CASSDGGYGYTF
TGTGCCAGCAGTGACGGCGGCTATGGCTACACCTTC
>NA|18|TRBV4-2|TRBD2|TRBJ2-2
CASSQEKSLAGPTGELFF
TGTGCCAGCAGCCAAGAAAAGTCTCTAGCGGGTCCTACCGGGGAGCTGTTTTTT
>NA|16|TRBV27|NA|TRBJ1-5
CASSLWGRPHNQPQHF
TGTGCCAGCAGTTTATGGGGCCGGCCCCACAATCAGCCCCAGCATTTT
>NA|17|TRBV4-2|TRBD2|TRBJ2-1
CASSQDQLAGGNNEQFF
TGTGCCAGCAGCCAAGACCAACTAGCGGGAGGGAACAATGAGCAGTTCTTC
>once|12|TRBV9|NA|TRBJ2-1
CASSAVYAEQFF
TGTGCCAGCAGCGCTGTGTACGCGGAGCAGTTCTTC
>NA|11|TRBV4-1|NA|TRBJ2-1
CASSSSREQFF
TGCGCCAGCAGCTCTAGCCGGGAGCAGTTCTTC
>NA|19|TRBV5-1|NA|TRBJ2-1
CASSMKKGETRHFMDEQFF
TGCGCCAGCAGCATGAAGAAGGGCGAGACTAGGCATTTTATGGATGAGCAGTTCTTC
>NA|12|TRBV9|TRBD1|TRBJ1-1
CASSSQGAEAFF
TGTGCCAGCAGCTCTCAGGGGGCTGAAGCTTTCTTT
>NA|14|TRBV6-1|NA|TRBJ2-2
CASSERGLSGELFF
TGTGCCAGCAGTGAGCGGGGGCTCTCCGGGGAGCTGTTTTTT
>once|13|TRBV28|NA|TRBJ1-5
CASSFTTDQPQHF
TGTGCCAGCAGTTTTACCACCGATCAGCCCCAGCATTTT
>NA|11|TRBV10-2|NA|TRBJ2-1
CASSEGSEQFF
TGCGCCAGCAGTGAGGGTTCTGAGCAGTTCTTC
>once|13|TRBV9|NA|TRBJ2-5
CASSASGEETQYF
TGTGCCAGCAGCGCCTCAGGGGAAGAGACCCAGTACTTC
>NA|14|TRBV21-1|NA|TRBJ2-1
CASKTSGAYNEQFF
TGTGCCAGCAAGACTAGCGGGGCATACAATGAGCAGTTCTTC
>NA|15|TRBV7-3|NA|TRBJ2-1
CASSLFGGSYNEQFF
TGTGCCAGCAGCTTATTTGGTGGCTCCTACAATGAGCAGTTCTTC
>NA|14|TRBV10-1|TRBD1|TRBJ1-1
CASSEGQIRFKAFF
TGCGCCAGCAGCGAGGGACAGATAAGGTTCAAAGCTTTCTTT
>NA|10|TRBV21-1|NA|TRBJ2-1
CASRNYEQFF
TGTGCCAGCAGGAACTATGAGCAGTTCTTC
>few|15|TRBV9|TRBD1|TRBJ1-1
CASSDQGQLDTEAFF
TGTGCCAGCAGCGACCAGGGACAGTTGGACACTGAAGCTTTCTTT
>NA|12|TRBV5-6|NA|TRBJ2-1
CASSYGSTAQFF
TGTGCCAGCAGCTACGGGAGCACGGCGCAGTTCTTC
>NA|13|TRBV10-2|NA|TRBJ2-1
CASSESYGDEQFF
TGCGCCAGCAGTGAGTCATATGGGGATGAGCAGTTCTTC
>NA|15|TRBV7-9|NA|TRBJ2-2
CASSPRDGNTGELFF
TGTGCCAGCAGCCCCAGGGACGGAAACACCGGGGAGCTGTTTTTT
>once|14|TRBV27|NA|TRBJ1-4
CASSTTGYGEKLFF
TGTGCCAGCAGTACCACAGGGTACGGGGAAAAACTGTTTTTT
>NA|14|TRBV7-9|NA|TRBJ1-5
CASSLAERNQPQHF
TGTGCCAGCAGCTTAGCCGAGCGCAATCAGCCCCAGCATTTT
>NA|15|TRBV7-9|TRBD2|TRBJ2-1
CASSPSGGSYNEQFF
TGTGCCAGCAGCCCCAGCGGGGGAAGCTACAATGAGCAGTTCTTC
>NA|17|TRBV28|TRBD1|TRBJ2-7
CASSLSTGGATSYEQYF
TGTGCCAGCAGTCTCTCAACAGGGGGCGCTACCTCCTACGAGCAGTACTTC
>NA|16|TRBV7-3|TRBD2|TRBJ2-5
CASSPGTSGSEETQYF
TGTGCCAGCAGCCCCGGGACTAGCGGGAGTGAAGAGACCCAGTACTTC
>NA|16|TRBV7-9|TRBD2|TRBJ2-5
CASSSRTSGRQETQYF
TGTGCCAGCAGTTCGCGGACTAGCGGGAGACAAGAGACCCAGTACTTC
>NA|13|TRBV28|NA|TRBJ1-5
CASSPDWGQPQHF
TGTGCCAGCAGTCCCGACTGGGGTCAGCCCCAGCATTTT
>NA|15|TRBV9|NA|TRBJ2-1
CASSVRGRDYNEQFF
TGTGCCAGCAGCGTCCGAGGGCGGGACTACAATGAGCAGTTCTTC
>NA|14|TRBV7-9|NA|TRBJ2-5
CASSPLVAKETQYF
TGTGCCAGCAGCCCCCTGGTCGCCAAAGAGACCCAGTACTTC
>NA|11|TRBV7-3|NA|TRBJ2-7
CASSSWGEQYF
TGTGCCAGCAGCTCTTGGGGAGAGCAGTACTTC
>NA|13|TRBV11-2|NA|TRBJ2-2
CASSFFNTGELFF
TGTGCCAGCAGCTTTTTTAACACCGGGGAGCTGTTTTTT
>NA|12|TRBV19|NA|TRBJ2-1
CASSIEFNEQFF
TGTGCCAGTAGTATAGAATTTAATGAGCAGTTCTTC
>NA|13|TRBV7-8|TRBD1|TRBJ1-2
CASSHLGQGLYTF
TGTGCCAGCAGCCACCTGGGACAGGGGCTCTACACCTTC
>NA|15|TRBV7-9|TRBD2|TRBJ2-5
CASSSSGGFLETQYF
TGTGCCAGCAGCTCCAGCGGGGGGTTTTTAGAGACCCAGTACTTC
>NA|14|TRBV5-5|NA|TRBJ2-1
CASSLSPDYNEQFF
TGTGCCAGCAGCTTGTCCCCAGACTACAATGAGCAGTTCTTC
>NA|14|TRBV30|TRBD2|TRBJ2-7
CACTGLATNYEQYF
TGTGCCTGCACCGGACTAGCCACGAACTACGAGCAGTACTTC
>NA|18|TRBV4-1|NA|TRBJ1-4
CASSQLPRTGRVGEKLFF
TGCGCCAGCAGCCAACTCCCCCGAACAGGAAGAGTCGGTGAAAAACTGTTTTTT
>NA|13|TRBV7-3|NA|TRBJ2-1
CASSRDGYNEQFF
TGTGCCAGCAGCCGCGACGGGTACAATGAGCAGTTCTTC
>NA|13|TRBV9|NA|TRBJ1-3
CASSELSGNTIYF
TGTGCCAGCAGCGAATTATCTGGAAACACCATATATTTT
>NA|15|TRBV7-9|NA|TRBJ2-3
CASSNPATRADTQYF
TGTGCCAGCAGTAACCCCGCGACTCGGGCAGATACGCAGTATTTT
>NA|15|TRBV4-1|TRBD2|TRBJ2-1
CASSPSGGSKGEQFF
TGCGCCAGCAGCCCTAGCGGGGGATCAAAGGGTGAGCAGTTCTTC